Given below is one T cell receptor beta chain in context. The record originates from a study of blood T cells in healthy people across ages. This CDR3 has 17 amino acids. Germline V CDR1 and CDR2: LNHDA, SQIVND (reference sequence). J was trimmed by 5 bases and V by 1 base; bases with no gene match: 8. The use of a sample-barcoded 5' primer and a J-beta primer mix characterized a second PCR of roughly 6 to 11 cycles. Using its own MiXCR run on the 5' RACE reads, TCRdb lists one record per CDR3 protein. The sample shows approximately 760,000 distinct CDR3 sequences, 25% of them seen only once. The sample also formed part of further work on T cells of mothers and their children. That study reports: Researchers report slightly higher, though non-significant, overlap in related mother-child pairs than in unrelated pairs.

The sequenced sample was blood. The receptor was derived from a boy younger than 18 in good health. The J gene is TRBJ2-1, the V gene TRBV19; 10 nucleotides agree with TRBD2. CDR3 in DNA: TGTGCCAGTAGTATAGGGCTAGCGGGGGATTTCAACAATGAGCAGTTCTTC. It is translated as CASSIGLAGDFNNEQFF. Full variable domain (missing parts from reference TRBV19 and TRBJ2-1): DGGITQSPKYLFRKEGQNVTLSCEQNLNHDAMYWYRQDPGQGLRLIYYSQIVNDFQKGDIAEGYSVSREKKESFPLTVTSAQKNPTAFYLCASSIGLAGDFNNEQFFGPGTRLTVL.